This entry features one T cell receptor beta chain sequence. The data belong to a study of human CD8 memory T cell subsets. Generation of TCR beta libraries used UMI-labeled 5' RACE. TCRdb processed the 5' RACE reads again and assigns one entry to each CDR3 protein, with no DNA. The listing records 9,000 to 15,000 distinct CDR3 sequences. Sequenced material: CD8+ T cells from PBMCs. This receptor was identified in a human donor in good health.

CDR3 region: CASSLKGRDTQYF. This chain joins TRBV27 and TRBJ2-3; TCRdb outputs TRBD2, but without DNA this stays unchecked. CDR1 is MNHEY and CDR2 is SMNVEV in the germline V gene (reference sequence). CDR3 length: 13 amino acids.